The 24 T cell receptor beta chains presented below share a single source sample, sequenced in a study of blood T cell repertoires in COVID-19. Sequencing was performed with immunoSEQ multiplex PCR; in TCRdb, only in-frame clones are kept and a portion is missing. The sample lists about 180,000 clones, 65% to 85% occurring once. The sequenced material came from peripheral blood. The receptors shown here come from a woman in her thirties or forties with COVID-19, enrolled during active disease.

Notes on this clone: At one end the junction does not follow the germline gene, possibly because of a read error. The chain links TRBV11-1 to TRBJ2-7, with a weak D call TRBD2 (7 bases). CDR1 is SGHAT, CDR2 FQDESV, per germline (reference sequence). The CDR3 is 16 amino acids. The CDR3 spells CASSPRGAGVSHEQYF. CDR3 nucleotides: TGTGCCAGCAGCCCCAGGGGCGCGGGAGTCTCCCACGAGCAGTACTTC.

This chain uses TRBV12-3 or TRBV12-4 with TRBJ1-1, with D perhaps matching TRBD1 (5 bases). This CDR3 region has 12 residues. V lost 7 bases and J lost 5, with 11 bases in between. CDR3 bases: TGTGCCAGCACCGGGGGGGGAACTGAAGCTTTCTTT. Translated: CASTGGGTEAFF.

Ten or more counts support this clone. The chain links TRBV5-1 to TRBJ2-7, with 10 bases lining up with TRBD2. Germline values: CDR1 SGHRS, CDR2 YFSETQ. The CDR3 extends over 15 amino acids. Trimming took 3 bases from V and 2 from J; bases not matched to a gene: 5. As DNA, the CDR3 is TGCGCCAGCAGCTCCACTAGCGGGACGGCCTACGAGCAGTACTTC. Translated, it gives CASSSTSGTAYEQYF. Using reference TRBV5-1 and TRBJ2-7 for the parts outside the CDR3, the full variable domain is KAGVTQTPRYLIKTRGQQVTLSCSPISGHRSVSWYQQTPGQGLQFLFEYFSETQRNKGNFPGRFSGRQFSNSRSEMNVSTLELGDSALYLCASSSTSGTAYEQYFGPGTRLTVT.

This chain joins TRBV18 and TRBJ2-1; TRBD1 aligns across 8 bases. The V and J ends lost 3 bases and 2 bases, in that order; junction bases with no gene match: 3. The CDR3 spans 15 residues. The germline CDR1 and CDR2 sequences are KGHSH and LQKENI. The CDR3 bases are TGTGCCAGCTCACCCGGGACAGGAACCTACAATGAGCAGTTCTTC. Translating it yields CASSPGTGTYNEQFF.

J is TRBJ1-1 and V is TRBV19, with 7 bases matching TRBD1. V was pared by 4 bases and J by 5 bases, with 10 bases of the junction left unmatched. The CDR3 loop spans 15 amino acids. Germline V CDR1 and CDR2: LNHDA, SQIVND (reference sequence). CDR3 nucleotide sequence: TGTGCCAGTAGTACTAACTCGGGACAGAAAACTGAAGCTTTCTTT. Encoded protein: CASSTNSGQKTEAFF.

J is TRBJ2-4 and V is TRBV2, with TRBD2 as a possible D gene (7 bases). The germline V and J ends were trimmed by 8 bases and 10 bases, with 27 bases remaining between them. Germline values: CDR1 SNHLY, CDR2 FYNNEI. This CDR3 has 16 residues. The CDR3 nucleotides read TGTGCCAGCCGTACTACCCAGGGGAGGGGGTTCCTAATTCAGTACTTC. Translation: CASRTTQGRGFLIQYF.

The genes are TRBV11-2 and TRBJ2-7; no clear D. Trimming took 1 base from V and 0 from J, leaving 10 bases between them. Looked up from germline, CDR1 is SGHAT and CDR2 is FQNNGV. This CDR3 comprises 15 residues. CDR3: CASSLVPQASYEQYF. The CDR3, as DNA: TGTGCCAGCAGCTTAGTACCCCAGGCCTCCTACGAGCAGTACTTC. The whole variable domain, remainder taken from reference TRBV11-2 and TRBJ2-7, is EAGVAQSPRYKIIEKRQSVAFWCNPISGHATLYWYQQILGQGPKLLIQFQNNGVVDDSQLPKDRFSAERLKGVDSTLKIQPAKLEDSAVYLCASSLVPQASYEQYFGPGTRLTVT.

The chain recombines TRBV19 with TRBJ1-4, with D perhaps matching TRBD1 (5 bases). CDR1 and CDR2 (germline): LNHDA, SQIVND (reference sequence). V lost 5 bases to trimming and J lost 10 bases, with 11 bases between them. CDR3 length equals 12 residues. CDR3 region: CASSVPTGKLFF. The CDR3 DNA reads as TGTGCCAGTAGTGTTCCTACAGGAAAACTGTTTTTT. Full variable domain (outside the CDR3, taken from reference TRBV19 and TRBJ1-4): DGGITQSPKYLFRKEGQNVTLSCEQNLNHDAMYWYRQDPGQGLRLIYYSQIVNDFQKGDIAEGYSVSREKKESFPLTVTSAQKNPTAFYLCASSVPTGKLFFGSGTQLSVL.

This chain joins TRBV5-1 and TRBJ1-1; D might be TRBD1 (6 bases). CDR3 length equals 14 residues. Trimming took off 4 bases at V and 1 base at J, with 11 bases between the two ends. Per germline, CDR1 SGHRS and CDR2 YFSETQ. CDR3 region: CASSQGHTNTEAFF. DNA of the CDR3: TGCGCCAGCAGCCAGGGACATACGAACACTGAAGCTTTCTTT.

V gene TRBV29-1 combines with J gene TRBJ1-4; 9 nucleotides align to TRBD1. With V trimmed by 6 bases and J by 8 bases, 7 bases remained unmatched. The germline CDR1 and CDR2 sequences are SQVTM and ANQGSEA. The CDR3 has 13 amino acids. The CDR3 is CSVAGTGHEKLFF. The CDR3 DNA reads as TGCAGCGTGGCCGGGACAGGGCACGAAAAACTGTTTTTT.

The CDR3: CASSLSGVGELFF. As DNA, the CDR3 is TGTGCCAGCAGCTTATCAGGGGTCGGGGAGCTGTTTTTT. This chain connects TRBV7-2 to TRBJ2-2; D perhaps matches TRBD1 (6 bases). Germline CDR1 and CDR2: SGHTA and FQGNSA. Between the trimmed V and J ends, which lost 2 bases and 7 bases, there was a span of 8 bases. The CDR3 loop spans 13 amino acids.

CDR3 nucleotides: TGTGCCAGCAGCGTAGTTAGTACAGCAAACACCATATATTTT. Translation: CASSVVSTANTIYF. This chain joins TRBV9 and TRBJ1-3; no definite D call. The ends were cut back, 0 bases at V and 6 bases at J, with 10 bases in the middle. The CDR3 contains 14 residues. Looked up from germline, CDR1 is SGDLS and CDR2 is YYNGEE.

Written as DNA, the CDR3 is TGTGCCAGCAGTTTGGGGGCGGCTAATGAAAAACTGTTTTTT. Translating it yields CASSLGAANEKLFF. The rearrangement uses TRBV6-5 and TRBJ1-4; a possible D gene is TRBD1 (6 bases). Germline V CDR1 and CDR2: MNHEY, SVGAGI. This CDR3 contains 14 residues. The V gene lost 4 bases and the J gene lost 3 bases, with 9 bases spanning the gap.

This chain links TRBV9 with TRBJ1-6; the match to TRBD1 covers 9 bases. With 0 bases clipped from V and 10 bases from J, the junction kept 5 bases outside the gene matches. This CDR3 has 15 amino acids. Per the germline V gene, CDR1 is SGDLS and CDR2 is YYNGEE. The CDR3 DNA follows: TGTGCCAGCAGCGTAGAGGGGACAGGGAACTCACCCCTCCACTTT. This gives the protein CASSVEGTGNSPLHF. Full variable domain (remainder filled in from reference TRBV9 and TRBJ1-6): DSGVTQTPKHLITATGQRVTLRCSPRSGDLSVYWYQQSLDQGLQFLIQYYNGEERAKGNILERFSAQQFPDLHSELNLSSLELGDSALYFCASSVEGTGNSPLHFGNGTRLTVT.

This clone was seen a single time. The V gene is TRBV7-9, the J gene TRBJ1-6; no reliable D call. The CDR3 has 14 amino acids. Germline lookup yields CDR1 SEHNR and CDR2 FQNEAQ (reference sequence). Trimming cost V 5 bases and J 11 bases, with 16 bases left between them. The CDR3 DNA reads as TGTGCCAGCAGCCCACACAGCAATTGGGCACCCCTCCACTTT. It specifies CASSPHSNWAPLHF. Combining the CDR3 with reference TRBV7-9 and TRBJ1-6 gives the whole variable domain DTGVSQNPRHKITKRGQNVTFRCDPISEHNRLYWYRQTLGQGPEFLTYFQNEAQLEKSRLLSDRFSAERPKGSFSTLEIQRTEQGDSAMYLCASSPHSNWAPLHFGNGTRLTVT.

The chain has TRBV10-1 and TRBJ2-1, with TRBD2 matching 8 bases. J lost 7 bases, V lost 0 bases, and 5 bases had no gene match. The CDR3 is 15 residues long. The germline V gene has CDR1 WNHNN and CDR2 SYGVQD (reference sequence). The CDR3, as DNA: TGCGCCAGCAGTGAGTCGCGGGGGGTGACTAATGAGCAGTTCTTC. Translating gives CASSESRGVTNEQFF.

This clone was detected only a few times. The chain is built from TRBV6-4 and TRBJ1-1; D is perhaps TRBD1 (5 bases). Trimming left V 2 bases short and J 12 bases short, with 13 bases between. CDR3 length: 12 residues. CDR1 and CDR2 (germline): MRHNA, SNTAGT. The CDR3 region is CASSDDQGPTFF. CDR3 nucleotide sequence: TGTGCCAGCAGTGACGACCAGGGCCCAACTTTCTTT.

The rearrangement uses TRBV18 and TRBJ2-3; 10 positions match TRBD2. The CDR3 extends over 16 amino acids. J gave up 7 bases and V 6 bases, and 13 bases lay outside the gene matches. CDR1 and CDR2 (germline): KGHSH, LQKENI. DNA of the CDR3: TGTGCCAGCTCTCCGGAACTAGCGGGGCGCCAGAATACGCAGTATTTT. Protein sequence: CASSPELAGRQNTQYF.

The chain employs TRBV9 and TRBJ2-1; unclear D gene. The CDR3 consists of 13 residues. Trimming removed 6 bases at V and 9 bases at J, with 16 bases between. The V gene's germline CDR1 is SGDLS and CDR2 YYNGEE. The CDR3, as DNA: TGTGCCAGCAACACCCTTCCCGAAATTGAGCAGTTCTTC. It is translated as CASNTLPEIEQFF.

J is TRBJ1-2 and V is TRBV5-1; 7 nucleotides line up with TRBD1. V lost 0 bases, J lost 4 bases, and 3 bases stayed unmatched. This CDR3 has 14 amino acids. CDR1 and CDR2 from the germline V gene are SGHRS and YFSETQ. The CDR3 bases are TGCGCCAGCAGCTTGGAGGACAGGAGCTATGGCTACACCTTC. This encodes CASSLEDRSYGYTF.

The V and J genes are TRBV10-3 and TRBJ1-6, with 7 bases lining up with TRBD1. With 8 bases clipped from V and 6 bases from J, the junction kept 4 bases outside the gene matches. Germline CDR1 reads ENHRY; CDR2 reads SYGVKD. The length of the CDR3 is 13 residues. CDR3 loop: CAIRRDSNSPLHF. The CDR3 DNA sequence: TGTGCCATCCGCCGGGACAGTAATTCACCCCTCCACTTT.

This clone appeared a single time. The V and J genes are TRBV2 and TRBJ1-1; TRBD1 matches at 8 bases. V lost 3 bases, J lost 4 bases, and 1 base stayed unmatched. CDR1 is SNHLY, CDR2 FYNNEI, per germline. The CDR3 loop spans 13 amino acids. Here the CDR3 reads CASSDRGRTEAFF. The CDR3 nucleotides read TGTGCCAGCAGTGACAGGGGGCGCACTGAAGCTTTCTTT.

The V call is TRBV7-3, the J call TRBJ2-1; no clear D. The CDR3 totals 12 residues. Germline V gives CDR1 SGHTA, CDR2 FQGTGA. V gave up 4 bases and J gave up 9 bases, with 10 bases separating them. This CDR3 is CASSYDVREQFF. CDR3 nucleotides: TGTGCCAGCAGCTATGATGTGCGTGAGCAGTTCTTC.

J is TRBJ2-4 and V is TRBV28; D is perhaps TRBD2 (5 bases). The CDR3 covers 13 residues. In germline, CDR1 is MDHEN, CDR2 SYDVKM. V was pared by 7 bases and J by 10 bases, with 17 bases between. CDR3 sequence reads: CASIQGLTGIQYF. The CDR3 DNA is TGTGCCAGCATTCAAGGACTCACGGGGATTCAGTACTTC.